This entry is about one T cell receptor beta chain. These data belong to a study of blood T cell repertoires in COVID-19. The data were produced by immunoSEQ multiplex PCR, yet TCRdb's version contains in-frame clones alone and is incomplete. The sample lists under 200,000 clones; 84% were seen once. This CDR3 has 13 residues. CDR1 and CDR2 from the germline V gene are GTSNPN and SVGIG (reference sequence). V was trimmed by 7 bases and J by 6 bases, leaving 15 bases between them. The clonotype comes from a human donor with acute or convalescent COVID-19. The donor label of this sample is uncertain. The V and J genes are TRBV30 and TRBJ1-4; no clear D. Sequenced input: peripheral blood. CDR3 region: CALSGERDEKLFF. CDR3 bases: TGTGCCTTGAGCGGGGAGAGGGATGAAAAACTGTTTTTT.